These 23 T cell receptor beta chains share one sample of origin, sequenced in a study of beta chain features in type 1 diabetes. Study findings and constraints: Type 1 diabetes patients had moderately but significantly shorter TCRB CDR3s in all four CD4+ subsets.

Since all of the isolated RNA was reverse transcribed, expressed TCRB transcripts were what got sequenced. Sequencing was performed with immunoSEQ multiplex PCR; in TCRdb, only in-frame clones are kept and a portion is missing. The sample yields under 850,000 clones, 13% seen once. The antigens these receptors bind are not known. The specimen sequenced was naive CD4+ T cells from blood. Every receptor here comes from a man in his late teens or twenties with type 1 diabetes.

This chain joins TRBV28 and TRBJ2-7; D possibly corresponds to TRBD1 (6 bases). Germline-derived CDR1 and CDR2 are MDHEN and SYDVKM. V gave up 6 bases and J gave up 0 bases, with 15 bases separating them. CDR3 length: 15 residues. In DNA form, the CDR3 reads TGTGCCAGCAGCCTGATTGACAGGAGCTCCTACGAGCAGTACTTC. Its protein is CASSLIDRSSYEQYF.

CDR3 in amino acids: CAIKDQGGNNSPLHF. In nucleotides, the CDR3 is TGTGCCATCAAGGACCAGGGCGGGAATAATTCACCCCTCCACTTT. The rearrangement links TRBV10-3 to TRBJ1-6, with D perhaps matching TRBD1 (5 bases). Germline lookup yields CDR1 ENHRY and CDR2 SYGVKD. Trimming took 7 bases from V and 5 from J, leaving 15 bases between them. The CDR3 contains 15 residues.

The genes are TRBV4-2 and TRBJ1-1; 7 bases fit TRBD1. Germline lookup yields CDR1 LGHNA and CDR2 YNFKEQ. Trimming cost V 2 bases and J 3 bases; bases outside gene matches: 6. There are 15 residues in the CDR3. The CDR3 spells CASSQPDRVDTEAFF. The DNA of the CDR3 is TGTGCCAGCAGCCAACCCGACAGGGTCGACACTGAAGCTTTCTTT.

The sample holds a few counts of this clone. Other DNA sequences in the same sample also yield this CDR3. This sequence joins TRBV7-9 and TRBJ2-3, with 8 bases that match TRBD2. The CDR3 extends over 14 amino acids. Germline lookup yields CDR1 SEHNR and CDR2 FQNEAQ (reference sequence). After removal of 4 bases from V and 3 bases from J, the junction contained 3 bases not matched to a gene. The CDR3 here is CASSSSGGTDTQYF. The CDR3 DNA follows: TGTGCCAGCAGCTCCAGCGGGGGTACAGATACGCAGTATTTT.

The genes are TRBV11-2 and TRBJ1-2, with no clear D. This CDR3 has 13 residues. The germline V gene encodes CDR1 SGHAT and CDR2 FQNNGV. V was clipped by 1 base and J by 8 bases, with 11 bases between them. The CDR3 here is CASSLGATGGYTF. The CDR3 region has the DNA TGTGCCAGCAGCTTAGGCGCGACGGGCGGCTACACCTTC.

The J gene is TRBJ1-5, the V gene TRBV5-1; D gene unclear. The CDR3 is made up of 13 amino acids. Germline CDR1 reads SGHRS; CDR2 reads YFSETQ. Trimming took off 1 base at V and 6 bases at J, with 8 bases between the two ends. DNA for the CDR3: TGCGCCAGCAGCTTGACAACCGGTCAGCCCCAGCATTTT. Amino acids: CASSLTTGQPQHF.

A few counts support this clone. V is TRBV6-1 and J is TRBJ2-5, with TRBD2 as a possible D gene (6 bases). Germline V gene data show CDR1 as MNHNS and CDR2 as SASEGT. V shed 7 bases and J shed 2 bases, with 17 bases lying between them. The CDR3 spans 15 residues. The CDR3 protein is CASTSGQTRQETQYF. The CDR3 nucleotides are TGTGCCAGCACCTCTGGGCAGACTAGACAAGAGACCCAGTACTTC.

The V and J genes are TRBV30 and TRBJ1-2; 7 bases fit TRBD1. Germline CDR1 and CDR2: GTSNPN and SVGIG (reference sequence). CDR3 length: 13 residues. With V trimmed by 0 bases and J by 4 bases, 2 bases remained unmatched. Here the CDR3 DNA reads TGTGCCTGGAGTGTTCCAGGGGGCTATGGCTACACCTTC. Residues: CAWSVPGGYGYTF.

This chain links TRBV29-1 with TRBJ2-1, with TRBD1 matching over 8 bases. The germline CDR1 and CDR2 sequences are SQVTM and ANQGSEA. The CDR3 is 14 residues long. V dropped 5 bases and J dropped 0; count of bases not matched to a gene: 3. As DNA, the CDR3 is TGCAGCGTTCAGGGGGCTGGCTCCTACAATGAGCAGTTCTTC. It encodes CSVQGAGSYNEQFF.

The chain employs TRBV5-4 and TRBJ2-7, with 8 bases identical to TRBD1. The CDR3 has 15 amino acids. CDR1 SGHNT and CDR2 YYREEE come from the germline V gene (reference sequence). V lost 1 base to trimming and J lost 2 bases; unmatched junction nucleotides: 5. Here the CDR3 DNA reads TGTGCCAGCAGCTTGAATGGACAGGGAGCCTACGAGCAGTACTTC. It yields the protein CASSLNGQGAYEQYF. The variable domain in full, with the rest retrieved from reference TRBV5-4 and TRBJ2-7, is ETGVTQSPTHLIKTRGQQVTLRCSSQSGHNTVSWYQQALGQGPQFIFQYYREEENGRGNFPPRFSGLQFPNYSSELNVNALELDDSALYLCASSLNGQGAYEQYFGPGTRLTVT.

This clone has more than one count but fewer than ten. This chain links TRBV18 with TRBJ1-6; no firm D call. From germline, CDR1 is KGHSH and CDR2 LQKENI. The CDR3 covers 15 residues. V was cut by 3 bases and J by 8 bases, with 14 bases left in between. The chain's CDR3 is CASSPREVSDSPLHF. The CDR3, as DNA: TGTGCCAGCTCACCCCGGGAGGTTTCGGATTCACCCCTCCACTTT.

The chain combines TRBV6-5 with TRBJ1-5, with D tentatively TRBD1 (5 bases). In germline, CDR1 is MNHEY, CDR2 SVGAGI. The V end was cut by 6 bases, the J end by 4 bases, with 10 bases between. The CDR3 sequence is 13 residues long. The CDR3 here is CASSEGWNQPQHF. CDR3 nucleotide sequence: TGTGCCAGCAGCGAGGGGTGGAATCAGCCCCAGCATTTT.

A word on this clone: This specimen includes other DNA sequences encoding the same CDR3. The chain uses TRBV30 and TRBJ1-6; tentative D call: TRBD1 (6 bases). The CDR3 is made up of 13 amino acids. Trimming cost V 0 bases and J 9 bases, with 9 bases left between them. Germline V gene sequence: CDR1 GTSNPN, CDR2 SVGIG (reference sequence). CDR3 sequence (DNA): TGTGCCTGGAGTGTCTTAGGGGGTTCACCCCTCCACTTT. This sequence encodes CAWSVLGGSPLHF.

The chain joins TRBV6-5 to TRBJ1-5, with TRBD1 matching 10 bases. J was trimmed by 7 bases and V by 6 bases; bases with no gene match: 3. The CDR3 is 13 residues long. The V gene's germline CDR1 is MNHEY and CDR2 SVGAGI. As DNA, the CDR3 is TGTGCCAGCAGGGGGGACAGGGGCCAGCCCCAGCATTTT. It translates to CASRGDRGQPQHF.

V gene TRBV9 combines with J gene TRBJ2-5; D ambiguous. This CDR3 spans 15 amino acids. Germline lookup yields CDR1 SGDLS and CDR2 YYNGEE. V shed 3 bases and J shed 2 bases, with 14 bases lying between them. The chain's CDR3 is CASSEWGPPQETQYF. Here the CDR3 DNA reads TGTGCCAGCAGCGAATGGGGTCCCCCACAAGAGACCCAGTACTTC.

The V call is TRBV2, the J call TRBJ1-5; D gene unclear. The CDR3 has 17 residues. Between the trimmed V and J ends, which lost 3 bases and 0 bases, there was a span of 15 bases. The germline gives CDR1 SNHLY, CDR2 FYNNEI. CDR3 amino acids: CASSERLEPSSNQPQHF. In DNA, the CDR3 is TGTGCCAGCAGTGAGAGGTTAGAGCCTAGTAGCAATCAGCCCCAGCATTTT. The whole variable domain, remainder taken from reference TRBV2 and TRBJ1-5, is EPEVTQTPSHQVTQMGQEVILRCVPISNHLYFYWYRQILGQKVEFLVSFYNNEISEKSEIFDDQFSVERPDGSNFTLKIRSTKLEDSAMYFCASSERLEPSSNQPQHFGDGTRLSIL.

V and J are TRBV28 and TRBJ2-7; unclear D gene. Germline V gives CDR1 MDHEN, CDR2 SYDVKM. Trimming took 3 bases from V and 4 from J, leaving 10 bases between them. The CDR3 covers 13 residues. The CDR3 DNA is TGTGCCAGCAGTTTTCCCAATGCTTACGAGCAGTACTTC. This codes for CASSFPNAYEQYF.

This rearrangement joins TRBV15 to TRBJ1-4; D not resolved. Germline CDR1 and CDR2: LNHNV and YYDKDF (reference sequence). The CDR3 totals 13 residues. Trimming left V 1 base short and J 8 bases short, with 8 bases between. The CDR3 sequence is CATSRASGEKLFF. The CDR3 DNA sequence: TGTGCCACCAGCAGAGCGAGCGGGGAAAAACTGTTTTTT.

The V gene is TRBV28, the J gene TRBJ2-7, with 9 bases lining up with TRBD1. Germline V gene data show CDR1 as MDHEN and CDR2 as SYDVKM. The junction had 9 bases not matched to a gene; V was cut back by 6 bases and J by 6 bases. The CDR3 is 14 residues long. The CDR3 spells CASSPGQGAGEQYF. Here the CDR3 DNA reads TGTGCCAGCAGCCCGGGACAGGGAGCGGGCGAGCAGTACTTC.

The chain recombines TRBV5-1 with TRBJ1-6; 9 positions match TRBD1. V trimming: 5 bases; J trimming: 7 bases; junction bases outside the gene matches: 4. There are 14 residues in the CDR3. Germline V gene lookup returns CDR1 SGHRS and CDR2 YFSETQ. In DNA, the CDR3 is TGCGCCAGCAGTACCGGACAGGGGAATTCACCCCTCCACTTT. It is translated as CASSTGQGNSPLHF.

This clone turned up a few times. The CDR3 coding sequence is TGTGCCAGCAGCGCCGGGACAGTGAATTCACCCCTCCACTTT. Amino acid sequence: CASSAGTVNSPLHF. J is TRBJ1-6 and V is TRBV7-3; 7 bases fit TRBD1. V gave up 5 bases and J gave up 7 bases; unmatched junction bases: 5. From germline, CDR1 is SGHTA and CDR2 FQGTGA. This CDR3 has 14 residues. Combining the CDR3 with reference TRBV7-3 and TRBJ1-6 gives the whole variable domain GAGVSQTPSNKVTEKGKYVELRCDPISGHTALYWYRQSLGQGPEFLIYFQGTGAADDSGLPNDRFFAVRPEGSVSTLKIQRTERGDSAVYLCASSAGTVNSPLHFGNGTRLTVT.

The table lists this clone with a few counts. The rearrangement joins TRBV30 to TRBJ1-1; D remains unclear. The germline V and J ends were trimmed by 1 base and 1 base, with 4 bases remaining between them. CDR3 size: 12 residues. The germline V gene encodes CDR1 GTSNPN and CDR2 SVGIG (reference sequence). This CDR3 reads CAWSGANTEAFF. DNA for the CDR3: TGTGCCTGGAGTGGGGCGAACACTGAAGCTTTCTTT.

This clone has only a few counts. This chain links TRBV30 with TRBJ1-2; no clear D. The ends were cut back, 0 bases at V and 4 bases at J, with 9 bases in the middle. The CDR3 extends over 13 amino acids. Germline CDR1 GTSNPN, CDR2 SVGIG (reference sequence). CDR3 sequence: CAWSVGLTYGYTF. The DNA of the CDR3 is TGTGCCTGGAGTGTCGGCCTTACCTATGGCTACACCTTC.